A selection of T cell receptor beta chains follows, all from one sample in a study of blood T cell repertoires in COVID-19. Sequencing used immunoSEQ multiplex PCR; TCRdb keeps in-frame clones, though not all of them. The top ten clones hold over 2.5% of a sample with just under 150,000 clones, 85% of them seen once. Sequences were obtained from peripheral blood. The source of these receptors is a human donor with acute or convalescent COVID-19. The donor label of this sample is uncertain. CDR3s include the opening cysteine and the closing phenylalanine or tryptophan. D genes are given only for firm matches. Rows give clone size only sometimes, using once, few, many, or a class for an expanded clone.

abundance: -; j_gene: TRBJ2-1; v_gene: TRBV7-2; d_gene: -; CDR3nt: TGTGCCAGCAGCTTAGTAGCTCCCCCCGAGGTCCAGTTCTTC; CDR3aa: CASSLVAPPEVQFF
abundance: -; j_gene: TRBJ1-1; v_gene: TRBV3-1/TRBV3-2; d_gene: -; CDR3nt: TGTGCCAGCACCCCCAACGCCTTGGCAACTTTCTTT; CDR3aa: CASTPNALATFF
abundance: -; j_gene: TRBJ2-5; v_gene: TRBV29-1; d_gene: -; CDR3nt: TGCAGCGTTGAAATTATAGGTACGGAGGAAGAGACCCAGTACTTC; CDR3aa: CSVEIIGTEEETQYF
abundance: -; j_gene: TRBJ2-7; v_gene: TRBV11-2; d_gene: TRBD2; CDR3nt: TGTGCCAGCAGCTTTGTCGCGGGGGCCTACGAGCAGTACTTC; CDR3aa: CASSFVAGAYEQYF
abundance: -; j_gene: TRBJ1-1; v_gene: TRBV18; d_gene: TRBD1; CDR3nt: TGTGCCAGCTCCGGGACAGGGGGCGCCAACACTGAAGCTTTCTTT; CDR3aa: CASSGTGGANTEAFF
abundance: few; j_gene: TRBJ2-3; v_gene: TRBV18; d_gene: -; CDR3nt: TGTGCCAGCTCACAAGGGGACTGGGGCACAGATACGCAGTATTTT; CDR3aa: CASSQGDWGTDTQYF
abundance: -; j_gene: TRBJ2-2; v_gene: TRBV5-6; d_gene: TRBD1; CDR3nt: TGTGCCAGCAGCCTCCTTGTGAACAGGGGGCGAGGCTACACCGGGGAGCTGTTTTTT; CDR3aa: CASSLLVNRGRGYTGELFF
abundance: once; j_gene: TRBJ2-7; v_gene: TRBV9; d_gene: TRBD2; CDR3nt: TGTGCCAGCAGCCTAGGACTAGCCTCCTACGAGCAGTACTTC; CDR3aa: CASSLGLASYEQYF
abundance: -; j_gene: TRBJ2-7; v_gene: TRBV2; d_gene: -; CDR3nt: TGTGCCAGCAGTGAGTCAGGGCGTCCGGGGCAGTACTTC; CDR3aa: CASSESGRPGQYF
abundance: -; j_gene: TRBJ1-1; v_gene: TRBV7-6; d_gene: -; CDR3nt: TGTGCCAGCAGCTTGGGTCAGCCCTGGGCCACTGAAGCTTTCTTT; CDR3aa: CASSLGQPWATEAFF
abundance: -; j_gene: TRBJ1-1; v_gene: TRBV30; d_gene: -; CDR3nt: TGTGCCTGGAGCTTTGGACTGGGGGGCACTGAAGCTTTCTTT; CDR3aa: CAWSFGLGGTEAFF
abundance: -; j_gene: TRBJ2-7; v_gene: TRBV27; d_gene: TRBD1; CDR3nt: TGTGCCAGCAGTTTGGGACAGGGATCCAACGAGCAGTACTTC; CDR3aa: CASSLGQGSNEQYF
abundance: -; j_gene: TRBJ1-5; v_gene: TRBV6-4; d_gene: TRBD1; CDR3nt: TGTGCCAGCAGGGGTACAGGGGGCTGGGGTCAGCCCCAGCATTTT; CDR3aa: CASRGTGGWGQPQHF
abundance: -; j_gene: TRBJ1-2; v_gene: TRBV28; d_gene: TRBD1; CDR3nt: TGTGCCAGCAGTTCGGGGACAGCATCCATCGGCTACACCTTC; CDR3aa: CASSSGTASIGYTF
abundance: -; j_gene: TRBJ2-1; v_gene: TRBV7-2; d_gene: TRBD1; CDR3nt: TGTGCCAGCAGCTCCTGGACAGGGGAGAATGAGCAGTTCTTC; CDR3aa: CASSSWTGENEQFF
abundance: few; j_gene: TRBJ1-1; v_gene: TRBV6-2/TRBV6-3; d_gene: -; CDR3nt: TGTGCCAGCAGCCCGGATACTTATATCAGGAATCCGAACACTGAAGCTTTCTTT; CDR3aa: CASSPDTYIRNPNTEAFF
abundance: -; j_gene: TRBJ1-2; v_gene: TRBV20-1; d_gene: TRBD1; CDR3nt: TGCAGTGCTAGTGACGGGACAGAGAACTACACCTTC; CDR3aa: CSASDGTENYTF
abundance: -; j_gene: TRBJ2-3; v_gene: TRBV7-2; d_gene: TRBD2; CDR3nt: TGTGCCAGCAGCTTAGGTTCACTAGCGGGAACGATGCAGTATTTT; CDR3aa: CASSLGSLAGTMQYF
abundance: -; j_gene: TRBJ2-1; v_gene: TRBV6-2/TRBV6-3; d_gene: -; CDR3nt: TGTGCCAGCAGTTGGGCCTCTACCTCCTACAATGAGCAGTTCTTC; CDR3aa: CASSWASTSYNEQFF
abundance: -; j_gene: TRBJ2-7; v_gene: TRBV19; d_gene: TRBD1; CDR3nt: TGTGCCAGTAGGTCCGGGACAGGGGTTTCCTACGAGCAGTACTTC; CDR3aa: CASRSGTGVSYEQYF
abundance: -; j_gene: TRBJ1-2; v_gene: TRBV12-3/TRBV12-4; d_gene: TRBD1; CDR3nt: TGTGCCAGCAGACCTGACAGGGCTGGCTACACCTTC; CDR3aa: CASRPDRAGYTF
abundance: -; j_gene: TRBJ1-1; v_gene: TRBV18; d_gene: -; CDR3nt: TGTGCCAGCTCACCCGGGGTAAACACTGAAGCTTTCTTT; CDR3aa: CASSPGVNTEAFF
abundance: -; j_gene: TRBJ2-1; v_gene: TRBV4-3; d_gene: TRBD2; CDR3nt: TGCGCCAGCAGCCAAGACGTGGGACTAGTTAGAAATGAGCAGTTCTTC; CDR3aa: CASSQDVGLVRNEQFF
abundance: -; j_gene: TRBJ2-4; v_gene: TRBV18; d_gene: -; CDR3nt: TGTGCCAGCTCACCCCCGACAGTTCTCGCCAAAAACATTCAGTACTTC; CDR3aa: CASSPPTVLAKNIQYF
abundance: -; j_gene: TRBJ2-1; v_gene: TRBV4-1; d_gene: TRBD2; CDR3nt: TGCGCCAGCAGCCAAGATTCCCCTCCAGCGGGGGGTTTGGATGAGCAGTTCTTC; CDR3aa: CASSQDSPPAGGLDEQFF
abundance: -; j_gene: TRBJ2-4; v_gene: TRBV12-3/TRBV12-4; d_gene: TRBD1; CDR3nt: TGTGCCAGCAGTCCGGACAGGCACATTCAGTACTTC; CDR3aa: CASSPDRHIQYF
abundance: -; j_gene: TRBJ2-1; v_gene: TRBV30; d_gene: TRBD2; CDR3nt: TGTGCCTCAAGCGGGGGACACAATGAGCAGTTCTTC; CDR3aa: CASSGGHNEQFF
abundance: -; j_gene: TRBJ2-1; v_gene: TRBV9; d_gene: TRBD2; CDR3nt: TGTGCCAGCAGCACTAGCGGCTTCTACAATGAGCAGTTCTTC; CDR3aa: CASSTSGFYNEQFF
abundance: -; j_gene: TRBJ1-5; v_gene: TRBV13; d_gene: -; CDR3nt: TGTGCCAGCAGCTTACGTTCTTCCGGGGGGCCCCAGCATTTT; CDR3aa: CASSLRSSGGPQHF
abundance: -; j_gene: TRBJ2-1; v_gene: TRBV3-1/TRBV3-2; d_gene: -; CDR3nt: TGTGCCAGCAGCCAAGGAGGAGGGGACAATGAGCAGTTCTTC; CDR3aa: CASSQGGGDNEQFF
abundance: -; j_gene: TRBJ2-3; v_gene: TRBV29-1; d_gene: TRBD2; CDR3nt: TGCAGCCTTGCCGGTTTAGCGGGGGAGGGCACAGATACGCAGTATTTT; CDR3aa: CSLAGLAGEGTDTQYF
abundance: -; j_gene: TRBJ2-5; v_gene: TRBV5-5; d_gene: TRBD1; CDR3nt: TGTGCCAGCAGCGGGACAGGGGGGGAGACCCAGTACTTC; CDR3aa: CASSGTGGETQYF
abundance: -; j_gene: TRBJ1-6; v_gene: TRBV3-1/TRBV3-2; d_gene: -; CDR3nt: TGTGCCAGCAGCCAAGAAAGGAGCTCCTATAATTCACCCCTCCACTTT; CDR3aa: CASSQERSSYNSPLHF
abundance: -; j_gene: TRBJ1-1; v_gene: TRBV7-3; d_gene: -; CDR3nt: TGTGCCAGCAGCTCACATGGCTCCACTGAAGCTTTCTTT; CDR3aa: CASSSHGSTEAFF
abundance: -; j_gene: TRBJ2-2; v_gene: TRBV13; d_gene: TRBD2; CDR3nt: TGTGCCAGCAGCCTCCGAGGACTAGCCCTTTCGACCGGGGAGCTGTTTTTT; CDR3aa: CASSLRGLALSTGELFF